Sequencing of this TCR beta chain was carried out in a study of T-cell memory formation after mild COVID-19. Study summary: TCR clusters largely stayed donor specific.

Using its own MiXCR run on the 5' RACE reads, TCRdb lists one record per CDR3 protein. The sample yields around 250,000 distinct CDR3 sequences, 8% to 9.5% seen once. Findings of the study overall: Among CD4+ contracting clones, most were CM and EM, and CD8+ ones EMRA. Clones contracting across day 15 to 85 had a balanced CD4/CD8 profile; later expanding clones leaned CD4+. Clonal second-wave expansions that peaked on day 37 had unconfirmed SARS-CoV-2 specificity.

Looked up from germline, CDR1 is SGDLS and CDR2 is YYNGEE. V was pared by 4 bases and J by 8 bases, with 13 bases of the junction left unmatched. This CDR3 contains 16 residues. This clonotype was found a few times. Its antigen is currently unknown. This sequence was found in a young man who had mild COVID-19 (a few samples of this study predate the infection). Cell type and time point are not known. The chain links TRBV9 to TRBJ2-5; 11 bases match TRBD2. The sample was PBMCs or a T cell subset sorted from them (not recorded which). The CDR3 bases are TGTGCCAGCAGCCCTTCGGGGTACCTAGCGGGGGGAACCCAGTACTTC. Translating gives CASSPSGYLAGGTQYF. Full variable domain (remainder filled in from reference TRBV9 and TRBJ2-5): DSGVTQTPKHLITATGQRVTLRCSPRSGDLSVYWYQQSLDQGLQFLIQYYNGEERAKGNILERFSAQQFPDLHSELNLSSLELGDSALYFCASSPSGYLAGGTQYFGPGTRLLVL.